This entry describes one T cell receptor (beta chain). Its specificity is unknown. Germline V gene lookup returns CDR1 LNHNV and CDR2 YYDKDF (reference sequence). Trimming stripped 1 base from V and 3 bases from J, with 16 bases between. The CDR3 covers 17 residues. This sample was included in a study of T cell responses to AZD1222 COVID-19 vaccine. Study as a whole: The analysis combined second doses at about 4 or about 12 weeks.

Findings and limits, study-wide: Clonal diversity was possibly underestimated, and the donors were mostly white British, with more females. Spike-specific TCRs gained breadth and depth after people received two AZD1222 doses. Baseline serology detected seropositivity in only six AZD1222 recipients.

The data were produced by immunoSEQ multiplex PCR, yet TCRdb's version contains in-frame clones alone and is incomplete. In the table there are about 130,000 clones, roughly 90% of which are singletons. The chain has TRBV15 and TRBJ2-1; D possibly corresponds to TRBD1 (6 bases). The sequence was collected from an adult in good health. The source was peripheral blood, collected on day 0 of AZD1222 vaccination. The CDR3: CATSRAPQGSGYNEQFF. DNA of the CDR3: TGTGCCACCAGCAGAGCCCCACAGGGAAGTGGCTACAATGAGCAGTTCTTC.